The clone carrying this T cell receptor (beta chain) was recorded a few times. Sequencing targeted expressed TCRB transcripts, as all isolated RNA had been reverse transcribed. The repertoire was sequenced with immunoSEQ multiplex PCR; TCRdb's copy has only in-frame clones and lacks some. Found here are a few hundred thousand clones, roughly 16% of them singletons; the top ten hold roughly 0.019%. The sample originates from a study of beta chain features in type 1 diabetes. CDR1 SGHRS and CDR2 YFSETQ come from the germline V gene. The CDR3 sequence is 14 residues long. J was trimmed by 1 base and V by 3 bases; bases with no gene match: 3.

Source material: naive CD4+ T cells from blood. This clonotype was sampled from a woman aged 18-29 years in good health. The chain is built from TRBV5-1 and TRBJ1-1, with TRBD1 matching 7 bases. Here the CDR3 reads CASSSGQPNTEAFF. Here the CDR3 DNA reads TGCGCCAGCAGCTCGGGACAGCCGAACACTGAAGCTTTCTTT.